This T cell receptor (beta chain) originates from a study of cytomegalovirus exposure and HLA in healthy donors. Unmatched junction bases numbered 8, after V lost 7 bases and J lost 2 bases. The CDR3 length is 15 residues. Germline V CDR1 and CDR2: SGHTA, FQGTGA. The study's findings and limits: In a later analysis, an Asian-associated ancestry cluster reportedly showed fewer N-insertions than the roughly 700-donor mean.

Note on this clone: The antigen remains undetermined.

PCR involved 60 Vbeta and 13 Jbeta primers. Sequenced by immunoSEQ multiplex PCR; TCRdb stores in-frame clones only, minus some. The data hold about 160,000 clones, with approximately 88% observed a single time. Sequenced material: PBMCs. The TCR sequence derives from a boy younger than 10 in good health and CMV-seronegative. This chain connects TRBV7-3 to TRBJ2-1; 7 bases are a match to TRBD1. CDR3 protein: CASTLTGTTYNEQFF. As DNA, the CDR3 is TGTGCCAGCACCCTGACAGGGACGACCTACAATGAGCAGTTCTTC.